This T cell receptor beta chain was observed in a study of cytotoxic CD8 clonotypes in ibrutinib-treated CLL. Study findings and constraints: Clonality correlated strongly with circulating CD8+ T cells and exceeded age-matched healthy donors at baseline. An increase in clonality occurred at ibrutinib response, followed by a return toward baseline at progression.

CDR3 size: 14 residues. CDR1 is SQVTM and CDR2 is ANQGSEA in the germline V gene. Trimming cost V 5 bases and J 0 bases, with 10 bases left between them. A note on this clone: Antigen specificity is unknown.

The planned depth of sequencing spanned 1 in 200,000 to 1 in 1 million T cells. Only in-frame clones appear in the TCRdb table, and some are missing; sequencing was by immunoSEQ multiplex PCR. The repertoire consists of 150,000 or so clones, with approximately 90% occurring once and the leading ten covering roughly 3%. The TCR was taken from a human donor with chronic lymphocytic leukemia. The sample in question was PBMCs, obtained at disease progression, from a patient treated with ibrutinib. V usage is TRBV29-1 and J usage is TRBJ1-4; TRBD1 is a possible D gene (5 bases). CDR3 DNA sequence: TGCAGCGTTACCACAGGTGCAACTAATGAAAAACTGTTTTTT. This translates into CSVTTGATNEKLFF.